These 17 T cell receptor beta chains were all obtained from the same sample, sequenced in a study of blood T cell repertoires in COVID-19. TCRdb's copy holds only in-frame clones and misses some; the assay was immunoSEQ multiplex PCR. The data show about 500,000 clones, with about 89% seen just once and roughly 8.3% held by the top ten. The sample taken for sequencing was peripheral blood. Receptor source: a woman aged 45-65 years with COVID-19, enrolled during active disease.

The gene calls are TRBV3-1 (or the pseudogene TRBV3-2) and TRBJ1-4; tentatively, D is TRBD1 (6 bases). The length of the CDR3 is 18 residues. Germline assignment: CDR1 LGHDT and CDR2 YNNKEL (reference sequence). The ends were cut back, 1 base at V and 3 bases at J, with 18 bases in the middle. CDR3: CASSQGGQGRGPNEKLFF. CDR3 DNA sequence: TGTGCCAGCAGCCAAGGGGGCCAGGGGAGGGGCCCTAATGAAAAACTGTTTTTT.

This clone was recorded a few times. This chain uses TRBV5-1 with TRBJ2-5; 7 bases are a match to TRBD1. Germline V lookup: CDR1 SGHRS, CDR2 YFSETQ. This CDR3 contains 16 residues. J gave up 5 bases and V 0 bases, and 10 bases lay outside the gene matches. The CDR3 protein is CASSLVGTDREETQYF. CDR3 sequence (DNA): TGCGCCAGCAGCTTGGTAGGGACCGACAGGGAGGAGACCCAGTACTTC.

J is TRBJ1-3 and V is TRBV4-1; TRBD1 matches at 10 bases. CDR3 size: 17 residues. Trimming cost V 4 bases and J 1 base; bases outside gene matches: 7. Germline CDR1 is MGHRA and CDR2 is YSYEKL. The chain's CDR3 is CASSLQPGQGSGNTIYF. CDR3 DNA sequence: TGCGCCAGCAGCCTCCAACCGGGACAGGGGTCTGGAAACACCATATATTTT.

The chain joins TRBV5-1 to TRBJ1-1, with a possible D match to TRBD1 (5 bases). V was clipped by 9 bases and J by 5 bases, with 17 bases between them. The CDR3 runs to 13 residues. Germline V CDR1 and CDR2: SGHRS, YFSETQ. CDR3 sequence reads: CATSGLGGTEAFF. In DNA, the CDR3 is TGCGCCACCTCAGGCTTGGGGGGAACTGAAGCTTTCTTT.

The gene calls are TRBV30 and TRBJ2-7; maybe TRBD2 (5 bases). V shed 3 bases and J shed 4 bases, with 25 bases lying between them. This CDR3 comprises 17 residues. Looked up from germline, CDR1 is GTSNPN and CDR2 is SVGIG (reference sequence). For the CDR3, the DNA is TGTGCCTGGAGCTATACACCCCGGGCCCTTCGGGGATACGAGCAGTACTTC. As protein: CAWSYTPRALRGYEQYF.

V is TRBV7-2 and J is TRBJ2-1; a possible D gene is TRBD2 (5 bases). CDR1 is SGHTA and CDR2 is FQGNSA in the germline V gene. V was trimmed by 4 bases and J by 8 bases, leaving 24 bases between them. The CDR3 has 17 residues. CDR3 protein: CASSSTGLVSTPDEQFF. Written as DNA, the CDR3 is TGTGCCAGCAGCTCTACCGGACTCGTTAGTACGCCCGATGAGCAGTTCTTC.

The rearrangement joins TRBV27 to TRBJ2-1; TRBD2 is a possible D gene (6 bases). The length of the CDR3 is 13 residues. Germline-derived CDR1 and CDR2 are MNHEY and SMNVEV (reference sequence). Trimming pared 3 bases from V and 9 bases from J, leaving 12 bases between. CDR3 sequence: CASSLRGAGEQFF. The CDR3 nucleotides are TGTGCCAGCAGTTTGAGGGGAGCGGGTGAGCAGTTCTTC.

This chain uses TRBV2 with TRBJ2-2; 7 bases agree with TRBD1. Germline CDR1 reads SNHLY; CDR2 reads FYNNEI. The CDR3 length is 15 residues. The V and J ends lost 6 bases and 4 bases, in that order; junction bases with no gene match: 8. This chain's CDR3 is CASSLDRASTGELFF. The CDR3 DNA follows: TGTGCCAGCAGCTTAGACAGGGCGAGCACCGGGGAGCTGTTTTTT. The full variable domain, rest sourced from reference TRBV2 and TRBJ2-2, is EPEVTQTPSHQVTQMGQEVILRCVPISNHLYFYWYRQILGQKVEFLVSFYNNEISEKSEIFDDQFSVERPDGSNFTLKIRSTKLEDSAMYFCASSLDRASTGELFFGEGSRLTVL.

The rearrangement joins TRBV15 to TRBJ2-7; unclear D gene. Germline V gene lookup returns CDR1 LNHNV and CDR2 YYDKDF (reference sequence). CDR3 length equals 14 residues. Trimming stripped 0 bases from V and 5 bases from J, with 11 bases between. The CDR3 region is CATSRDLTTNEQYF. Written as DNA, the CDR3 is TGTGCCACCAGCAGAGATCTAACAACTAACGAGCAGTACTTC.

This clone was found once. This CDR3 is CASSSYGDQPQHF. In DNA form, the CDR3 reads TGTGCCTCGAGTTCCTACGGTGATCAGCCCCAGCATTTT. The gene calls are TRBV6-6 and TRBJ1-5; no clear D gene. CDR3 size: 13 residues. CDR1 MNHNY and CDR2 SVGAGI come from the germline V gene (reference sequence). Trimming stripped 11 bases from V and 5 bases from J, with 16 bases between.

This clone was recorded only once. This rearrangement joins TRBV10-1 to TRBJ2-3, with D hard to call. V lost 3 bases, J lost 2 bases, and 6 bases lay in between. Per the germline V gene, CDR1 is WNHNN and CDR2 is SYGVQD (reference sequence). This CDR3 is built from 13 residues. The CDR3 DNA is TGCGCCAGCAGTGATACTGCCACAGATACGCAGTATTTT. This gives the protein CASSDTATDTQYF.

The chain joins TRBV12-3 or TRBV12-4 to TRBJ2-3; D unclear. This CDR3 is 13 amino acids long. Deletions cut 4 bases from V and 10 bases from J, with 15 bases between. The CDR3 is CASSSSMVSAQYF. In DNA form, the CDR3 reads TGTGCCAGCAGTTCTTCTATGGTATCGGCGCAGTATTTT.

The chain combines TRBV5-4 with TRBJ2-7; possible D gene TRBD1, 5 bases. The CDR3 has 15 residues. V was pared by 3 bases and J by 1 base, with 14 bases between. Germline values: CDR1 SGHNT, CDR2 YYREEE (reference sequence). CDR3 DNA: TGTGCCAGCAGCTCGTTCGTAGGGGCGTCCTACGAGCAGTACTTC. Encoded protein: CASSSFVGASYEQYF.

This clone was recorded only once. The chain joins TRBV5-1 to TRBJ1-1; maybe TRBD1 (5 bases). This CDR3 is built from 14 residues. Germline values: CDR1 SGHRS, CDR2 YFSETQ. V was shortened by 4 bases and J by 0 bases, with 10 bases between the two germline ends. In DNA, the CDR3 is TGCGCCAGCAGCCCAAGACAGATGAACACTGAAGCTTTCTTT. As protein: CASSPRQMNTEAFF.

The chain is built from TRBV27 and TRBJ1-5; D ambiguous. The CDR3 is 13 amino acids. The germline gives CDR1 MNHEY, CDR2 SMNVEV (reference sequence). V lost 6 bases to trimming and J lost 7 bases, with 13 bases between them. The CDR3: CASSPGLGQPQHF. Here the CDR3 DNA reads TGTGCCAGCAGCCCCGGACTCGGGCAGCCCCAGCATTTT.

The chain links TRBV19 to TRBJ1-1; D unresolved. CDR3 size: 13 residues. V lost 2 bases and J lost 5, with 9 bases in between. Germline lookup yields CDR1 LNHDA and CDR2 SQIVND (reference sequence). CDR3 loop: CASSISGRTEAFF. The CDR3 bases are TGTGCCAGTAGTATATCGGGGAGAACTGAAGCTTTCTTT.

This rearrangement joins TRBV2 to TRBJ2-1; the D is unclear. Trimming took 6 bases from V and 4 from J, leaving 4 bases between them. The CDR3 loop spans 11 amino acids. Germline values: CDR1 SNHLY, CDR2 FYNNEI. The CDR3 bases are TGTGCCAGCAGGGAGTACAATGAGCAGTTCTTC. It codes for CASREYNEQFF.